The 14 T cell receptor beta chains below were found in one sample sequenced in a study of T cells in Graves' hyperthyroidism and ophthalmopathy. Amplified TCR beta CDR3 regions came from RNA transcripts. When the TCR CDR3 underwent first-round RT-PCR, the HTBI primer set was used. TCRdb redid the calling of the multiplex PCR reads with MiXCR, one entry per CDR3 protein. This table has around 690,000 distinct CDR3 sequences, roughly 17% appearing once. Input material: blood. The receptor set was obtained from a man aged 50 or older with Graves' hyperthyroidism.

The rearrangement links TRBV11-2 to TRBJ2-7, with D unresolved. The germline V and J ends were trimmed by 5 bases and 2 bases, with 22 bases remaining between them. The CDR3 is made up of 17 amino acids. Germline assignment: CDR1 SGHAT and CDR2 FQNNGV. CDR3 sequence reads: CASSPRYGSGAAYEQYF. The CDR3, as DNA: TGTGCCAGCAGCCCCAGGTATGGGTCCGGTGCGGCCTACGAGCAGTACTTC.

This chain uses TRBV30 with TRBJ2-3, with 13 bases identical to TRBD2. Germline V lookup: CDR1 GTSNPN, CDR2 SVGIG (reference sequence). With V trimmed by 2 bases and J by 2 bases, 4 bases remained unmatched. CDR3 size: 16 residues. Written as DNA, the CDR3 is TGTGCCTGGAGTATGGGACTAGCGGGGAACACAGATACGCAGTATTTT. Protein: CAWSMGLAGNTDTQYF.

This clonotype was seen only a few times. The chain carries TRBV7-9 and TRBJ2-3, with D perhaps TRBD1 (6 bases). V was shortened by 4 bases and J by 7 bases, with 18 bases between the two germline ends. CDR3 length: 15 residues. Germline-derived CDR1 and CDR2 are SEHNR and FQNEAQ (reference sequence). This chain's CDR3 is CASSSMAPTGNTQYF. CDR3 in DNA: TGTGCCAGCAGCTCTATGGCCCCCACAGGGAATACGCAGTATTTT.

The chain uses TRBV5-8 and TRBJ2-1; perhaps D is TRBD1 or TRBD2 (6 bases each). The germline V gene has CDR1 SGHTS and CDR2 YDEGEE. Trimming took off 0 bases at V and 5 bases at J, with 18 bases between the two ends. CDR3 length: 17 residues. In nucleotides, the CDR3 is TGTGCCAGCAGCTTGGGGGTTTGGGGGGCCGGAGACAATGAGCAGTTCTTC. This encodes CASSLGVWGAGDNEQFF.

This clonotype has a count of ten or more. The CDR3 DNA reads TGTGCCAGCAGCCTACTGACAGGGGGCATGGTGATAGATACGCAGTATTTT. Its translation: CASSLLTGGMVIDTQYF. This chain links TRBV7-6 with TRBJ2-3; 10 nucleotides match TRBD1. Germline CDR1 reads SGHVS; CDR2 reads FNYEAQ. CDR3 length: 17 amino acids. V dropped 5 bases and J dropped 5; count of bases not matched to a gene: 13.

This clonotype has ten or more counts. V usage is TRBV7-9 and J usage is TRBJ2-1, with D perhaps matching TRBD1 (6 bases). This CDR3 contains 18 residues. The germline V gene has CDR1 SEHNR and CDR2 FQNEAQ (reference sequence). The V gene lost 3 bases and the J gene lost 0 bases, with 18 bases spanning the gap. The CDR3 coding sequence is TGTGCCAGCAGCTTCAGCCAGGGGCTGTCAAGCTCCTACAATGAGCAGTTCTTC. It encodes CASSFSQGLSSSYNEQFF.

The chain couples TRBV7-2 to TRBJ2-5, with D possibly being TRBD2 (6 bases). Trimming took 2 bases from V and 1 from J, leaving 11 bases between them. Germline assignment: CDR1 SGHTA and CDR2 FQGNSA. The CDR3 covers 15 residues. DNA of the CDR3: TGTGCCAGCAGCTTATACGCAGCGGGCCAAGAGACCCAGTACTTC. Protein: CASSLYAAGQETQYF.

The rearrangement links TRBV4-3 to TRBJ1-1; D is ambiguous. Between the trimmed V and J ends, which lost 5 bases and 1 base, there was a span of 14 bases. The CDR3 has 15 amino acids. Per germline, CDR1 LGHNA and CDR2 YSLEER. CDR3 sequence: CASSSSRRSNTEAFF. For the CDR3, the DNA is TGCGCCAGCAGCTCTAGCAGGAGATCGAACACTGAAGCTTTCTTT.

The chain employs TRBV7-2 and TRBJ2-7, with 8 bases that match TRBD2. The CDR3 runs 15 residues. Germline trimming cut 1 base from V and 3 bases from J; bases unmatched to any gene: 5. The V gene's germline CDR1 is SGHTA and CDR2 FQGNSA. For the CDR3, the DNA is TGTGCCAGCAGCTTAGTCAGCGGGAGAAACTACGAGCAGTACTTC. Encoded protein: CASSLVSGRNYEQYF.

The chain joins TRBV20-1 to TRBJ2-5, with 16 bases that match TRBD2. The germline V gene encodes CDR1 DFQATT and CDR2 SNEGSKA (reference sequence). J gave up 2 bases and V 6 bases, and 6 bases lay outside the gene matches. The CDR3 consists of 16 residues. The CDR3 sequence: CSAEGTSGRGQETQYF. CDR3 DNA: TGCAGTGCCGAGGGGACTAGCGGGAGGGGGCAAGAGACCCAGTACTTC.

The sample holds many counts of this clonotype. J is TRBJ2-2 and V is TRBV2; D possibly matches TRBD1 or TRBD2 (5 bases each). There are 15 residues in the CDR3. Trimming took off 3 bases at V and 4 bases at J, with 12 bases between the two ends. Germline assignment: CDR1 SNHLY and CDR2 FYNNEI. This CDR3 is CASSEGREPTGELFF. CDR3 DNA: TGTGCCAGCAGTGAGGGCAGGGAGCCCACCGGGGAGCTGTTTTTT.

This clonotype was detected many times. This sequence joins TRBV27 and TRBJ2-5, with 13 nucleotides matching TRBD2. This CDR3 has 16 amino acids. Germline CDR1 is MNHEY and CDR2 is SMNVEV (reference sequence). V gave up 4 bases and J gave up 4 bases; unmatched junction bases: 6. CDR3 amino acids: CASSSPGLAGPETQYF. CDR3 bases: TGTGCCAGCAGTTCCCCGGGACTAGCGGGACCAGAGACCCAGTACTTC.

There are a few counts of this clonotype. The gene calls are TRBV11-2 and TRBJ1-3; no clear D gene. The CDR3 has 14 residues. Germline V CDR1 and CDR2: SGHAT, FQNNGV. The ends were cut back, 4 bases at V and 0 bases at J, with 7 bases in the middle. CDR3 sequence: CASSYSSSGNTIYF. CDR3 bases: TGTGCCAGCAGCTACAGTAGCTCTGGAAACACCATATATTTT.

The chain joins TRBV10-3 to TRBJ2-2; TRBD1 agrees at 8 bases. V dropped 2 bases and J dropped 6; count of bases not matched to a gene: 5. CDR3 length: 15 amino acids. Germline V gene data show CDR1 as ENHRY and CDR2 as SYGVKD. This CDR3 reads CAISEARGRPGELFF. The CDR3 region has the DNA TGTGCCATCAGTGAGGCCAGGGGGCGGCCCGGGGAGCTGTTTTTT.